These 12 T cell receptor beta chains were all obtained from the same sample, sequenced in a study of T-cell memory formation after mild COVID-19. TCRdb fed the 5' RACE reads into MiXCR, producing one record per CDR3 protein. The table lists about 180,000 distinct CDR3 sequences, roughly 17% of them singletons, with approximately 2% in the top ten. Sequenced input: PBMCs or a T cell subset sorted from them (not recorded which). Receptors originate from an adult woman who had mild COVID-19 (a few samples of this study predate the infection). Cell type and time point are not known.

This clonotype was detected only a few times. The gene calls are TRBV24-1 and TRBJ1-1, with 9 bases lining up with TRBD1. V lost 5 bases, J lost 8 bases, and 5 bases stayed unmatched. The V gene's germline CDR1 is KGHDR and CDR2 SFDVKD. CDR3 length equals 13 residues. The CDR3 region is CATSVTGGAEAFF. CDR3 nucleotide sequence: TGTGCCACCAGTGTCACAGGGGGCGCGGAAGCTTTCTTT.

The chain combines TRBV29-1 with TRBJ1-2, with D maybe TRBD1 (5 bases). The CDR3 has 13 amino acids. Germline V gene data show CDR1 as SQVTM and CDR2 as ANQGSEA. V was pared by 6 bases and J by 4 bases, with 15 bases between. Here the CDR3 DNA reads TGCAGCGTGGGAGACAGCCCTGTCTATGGCTACACCTTC. As protein: CSVGDSPVYGYTF. Drawing the rest from reference TRBV29-1 and TRBJ1-2, the complete variable domain is SAVISQKPSRDICQRGTSLTIQCQVDSQVTMMFWYRQQPGQSLTLIATANQGSEATYESGFVIDKFPISRPNLTFSTLTVSNMSPEDSSIYLCSVGDSPVYGYTFGSGTRLTVV.

The genes are TRBV4-3 and TRBJ1-1; D uncertain. This CDR3 contains 15 residues. Germline CDR1 is LGHNA and CDR2 is YSLEER. Trimming cost V 4 bases and J 8 bases, with 20 bases left between them. In nucleotides, the CDR3 is TGCGCCAGCAGCCTTGAGGGTCTGAGTACCTCCGAAGCTTTCTTT. Translated, it gives CASSLEGLSTSEAFF.

The rearrangement joins TRBV5-5 to TRBJ2-7; TRBD1 aligns across 8 bases. The CDR3 has 15 residues. The ends lost 0 bases at V and 1 base at J; junction bases unmatched: 3. Per the germline V gene, CDR1 is SGHKS and CDR2 is YYEKEE (reference sequence). The CDR3 coding sequence is TGTGCCAGCAGCTTGGCCAGGGGGCTTTCCTACGAGCAGTACTTC. Its protein is CASSLARGLSYEQYF.

Only a few counts were recorded for this clonotype. The CDR3 is CASSIALSSGGSYNEQFF. DNA for the CDR3: TGTGCCAGTAGTATAGCTCTATCTAGCGGGGGTTCCTACAATGAGCAGTTCTTC. The V and J genes are TRBV19 and TRBJ2-1; 10 nucleotides match TRBD2. The length of the CDR3 is 18 residues. Trimming cost V 1 base and J 1 base; bases outside gene matches: 7. CDR1 is LNHDA and CDR2 is SQIVND in the germline V gene (reference sequence).

The J gene is TRBJ2-1, the V gene TRBV9; D gene unclear. The CDR3 runs to 15 residues. The germline gives CDR1 SGDLS, CDR2 YYNGEE. V dropped 0 bases and J dropped 7 bases, with 14 bases sitting between them. This chain's CDR3 is CASSVEKDLWNEQFF. CDR3 coding DNA: TGTGCCAGCAGCGTAGAAAAGGATCTTTGGAATGAGCAGTTCTTC. The complete variable domain, with remaining parts taken from reference TRBV9 and TRBJ2-1, reads DSGVTQTPKHLITATGQRVTLRCSPRSGDLSVYWYQQSLDQGLQFLIQYYNGEERAKGNILERFSAQQFPDLHSELNLSSLELGDSALYFCASSVEKDLWNEQFFGPGTRLTVL.

DNA of the CDR3: TGCAGTGCTACCGCCCTCGGACTGAAAGCGCAGTATTTT. It translates to CSATALGLKAQYF. The V gene is TRBV20-1, the J gene TRBJ2-3, with D perhaps matching TRBD2 (5 bases). V was clipped by 4 bases and J by 10 bases, with 18 bases between them. The CDR3 totals 13 residues. Germline V gene lookup returns CDR1 DFQATT and CDR2 SNEGSKA (reference sequence).

This chain uses TRBV12-3 or TRBV12-4 with TRBJ2-7; D gene ambiguous. Trimming removed 1 base at V and 0 bases at J, with 13 bases between. The CDR3 covers 16 residues. The DNA for the CDR3 is TGTGCCAGCAGTTTAGGGGCGACGGTTAGCTCCTACGAGCAGTACTTC. Translating it yields CASSLGATVSSYEQYF.

This chain connects TRBV5-6 to TRBJ2-3; no firm D call. The CDR3 contains 15 residues. Germline assignment: CDR1 SGHDT and CDR2 YYEEEE. V lost 0 bases to trimming and J lost 2 bases, with 10 bases between them. The CDR3 here is CASSLVTAPTDTQYF. The DNA for the CDR3 is TGTGCCAGCAGCTTGGTAACAGCGCCCACAGATACGCAGTATTTT.

The chain is built from TRBV20-1 and TRBJ2-1; 11 nucleotides line up with TRBD2. Germline V CDR1 and CDR2: DFQATT, SNEGSKA (reference sequence). V lost 0 bases and J lost 8; bases outside the gene matches: 9. This CDR3 is built from 16 residues. CDR3 nucleotides: TGCAGTGCTAGAGATCTAGCGGGAGGAAAAATCGATGAGCAGTTCTTC. The encoded protein is CSARDLAGGKIDEQFF.

This chain connects TRBV10-3 to TRBJ2-7; the match to TRBD1 covers 7 bases. CDR3 length: 15 amino acids. In germline, CDR1 is ENHRY, CDR2 SYGVKD. V lost 4 bases, J lost 0 bases, and 6 bases stayed unmatched. CDR3 protein: CAISGGQKSSYEQYF. The CDR3, as DNA: TGTGCCATCAGTGGGGGACAGAAAAGCTCCTACGAGCAGTACTTC.

This clonotype has just a few counts. The chain uses TRBV20-1 and TRBJ2-5; TRBD1 matches at 9 bases. V trimming: 6 bases; J trimming: 6 bases; junction bases outside the gene matches: 5. The CDR3 totals 12 residues. The V gene's germline CDR1 is DFQATT and CDR2 SNEGSKA (reference sequence). The CDR3 DNA is TGCAGTGCCTCGGGACAGGGAAAGACCCAGTACTTC. This gives the protein CSASGQGKTQYF.